The 7 T cell receptor beta chains below were found in one sample sequenced in a study of CD8+CD57+ T cells in acquired aplastic anemia. TCR beta VDJ and CDR3 profiling used genomic DNA as template. TCRdb independently ran MiXCR on the reads; one entry per CDR3 protein. The sample shows some 160,000 distinct CDR3 sequences, 40% to 55% of them seen only once. Patients chosen for sequencing had CD8+CD57+ cells that had expanded, as shown by flow cytometry. The sequencing sample was made of sorted CD4+, CD8+, or CD8+CD57+ T cells (not recorded which) from PBMCs. These receptors were collected from a human donor with aplastic anemia.

This clonotype showed up many times. The chain links TRBV20-1 to TRBJ2-5; 9 positions agree with TRBD2. The CDR3 has 14 residues. Germline V CDR1 and CDR2: DFQATT, SNEGSKA (reference sequence). The J segment lost 0 bases and the V segment lost 5 bases, leaving 4 bases of the junction unmatched. The CDR3 DNA reads as TGCAGTGCTCCCCCTAGCGGGAACCAAGAGACCCAGTACTTC. This encodes CSAPPSGNQETQYF.

Ten or more counts support this clonotype. CDR3: CASSVAAAGGRQETQYF. The CDR3 DNA is TGTGCCAGCAGCGTAGCGGCGGCGGGAGGTAGACAAGAGACCCAGTACTTC. The chain uses TRBV9 and TRBJ2-5; TRBD2 matches at 8 bases. V lost 0 bases, J lost 2 bases, and 9 bases stayed unmatched. The CDR3 spans 17 residues. Germline V gives CDR1 SGDLS, CDR2 YYNGEE.

This sequence joins TRBV7-2 and TRBJ1-6; tentative D call: TRBD1 (6 bases). CDR3 size: 13 residues. V lost 8 bases and J lost 7, with 12 bases in between. In germline, CDR1 is SGHTA, CDR2 FQGNSA. This CDR3 is CASAIQGNSPLHF. DNA of the CDR3: TGTGCCAGCGCCATACAGGGAAATTCACCCCTCCACTTT.

About this clonotype itself: This clone may be a read error of a much larger clone one base away. This chain links TRBV6-1 with TRBJ1-1; TRBD1 matches at 7 bases. Per germline, CDR1 MNHNS and CDR2 SASEGT. This CDR3 has 15 residues. CDR3 in amino acids: CAGSDRQGGYTEAFF. CDR3 nucleotides: TGTGCCGGCAGCGACCGACAGGGAGGGTACACTGAAGCTTTCTTT.

V gene TRBV2 combines with J gene TRBJ2-2, with D perhaps given as TRBD1 or TRBD2 (5 bases each). CDR1 is SNHLY, CDR2 FYNNEI, per germline. This CDR3 spans 15 amino acids. Trimming pared 6 bases from V and 0 bases from J, leaving 11 bases between. The CDR3 DNA follows: TGTGCCAGCAGCGGGACGGCCGCGAACACCGGGGAGCTGTTTTTT. Its translation: CASSGTAANTGELFF.

The chain uses TRBV24-1 and TRBJ2-1; 10 positions agree with TRBD2. The junction had 4 bases not matched to a gene; V was cut back by 5 bases and J by 7 bases. Per the germline V gene, CDR1 is KGHDR and CDR2 is SFDVKD. The CDR3 sequence is 14 residues long. The CDR3 coding sequence is TGTGCCACCAGTGGAGCGGGAGGGGTGAATGAGCAGTTCTTC. Its translation: CATSGAGGVNEQFF.

The V and J genes are TRBV12-3 or TRBV12-4 and TRBJ2-7, with D perhaps matching TRBD2 (6 bases). Between the trimmed V and J ends, which lost 7 bases and 2 bases, there was a span of 12 bases. The CDR3 spans 13 residues. The CDR3 sequence: CASTDRGTYEQYF. The CDR3 DNA is TGTGCCAGCACGGATCGGGGGACCTACGAGCAGTACTTC.